One and the same sample provided the 25 T cell receptor beta chains below, sequenced in a study of monozygotic twins with inflammatory bowel disease. TCRdb reanalyzed the 5' RACE reads, giving one entry per CDR3 protein sequence and no DNA. The record lists 350,000 to 500,000 distinct CDR3 sequences, of which the ten most abundant hold around 2.4%. The sample comprised blood. The receptors here all came from a human donor with ulcerative colitis or Crohn's disease, or a healthy co-twin of an affected twin (not recorded which).

The chain carries TRBV10-3 and TRBJ2-1; the D call of TRBD1 rests on TCRdb alone, since no DNA is present to check it. This CDR3 has 15 residues. Per germline, CDR1 ENHRY and CDR2 SYGVKD. The CDR3 spells CAARGGGSLHDEQFF.

The CDR3 region is CATGLASYEQYF. The chain has TRBV28 and TRBJ2-7; TCRdb reports TRBD2, a call that lacks DNA to check it against. The CDR3 runs to 12 residues. In germline, CDR1 is MDHEN, CDR2 SYDVKM.

J is TRBJ1-1 and V is TRBV20-1; TCRdb proposes TRBD1, but this gene call is untestable without DNA. The CDR3 length is 14 residues. CDR1 DFQATT and CDR2 SNEGSKA come from the germline V gene (reference sequence). The CDR3 here is CSARVGGGSTEAFF.

The chain recombines TRBV11-1 with TRBJ2-7; TCRdb proposes TRBD2, but this gene call is untestable without DNA. The V gene's germline CDR1 is SGHAT and CDR2 FQDESV (reference sequence). The CDR3 sequence is 20 residues long. CDR3 protein: CASSPDSGTFTRRSSYEQYF.

V usage is TRBV9 and J usage is TRBJ2-1; absent DNA, TCRdb's TRBD2 call cannot be checked. CDR3 size: 16 residues. Germline CDR1 is SGDLS and CDR2 is YYNGEE. The CDR3 here is CASSKEWSPSYNEQFF.

J is TRBJ2-1 and V is TRBV11-2; TCRdb outputs TRBD1, but without DNA this stays unchecked. The CDR3 runs 12 residues. CDR1 is SGHAT, CDR2 FQNNGV, per germline. CDR3: CASSPTGTEQFF.

The chain employs TRBV18 and TRBJ2-1; the D call of TRBD1 rests on TCRdb alone, since no DNA is present to check it. CDR3 length: 19 residues. Germline V gene lookup returns CDR1 KGHSH and CDR2 LQKENI. The CDR3 loop reads CASSSTTDRAGHRPNEQFF.

This chain connects TRBV6-1 to TRBJ2-4. Germline V gene data show CDR1 as MNHNS and CDR2 as SASEGT. This CDR3 region has 14 residues. CDR3 sequence: CASSAALAENIQYF.

The J gene is TRBJ2-2, the V gene TRBV27. The germline CDR1 and CDR2 sequences are MNHEY and SMNVEV (reference sequence). This CDR3 is built from 14 residues. The CDR3 reads CASSLSTYTGELFF.

J is TRBJ2-7 and V is TRBV7-9; the TRBD1 assignment by TCRdb is unverifiable without DNA. Germline V gives CDR1 SEHNR, CDR2 FQNEAQ (reference sequence). This CDR3 comprises 15 residues. This CDR3 is CASSLDTHPSYEQYF.

The J gene is TRBJ2-1, the V gene TRBV29-1; TCRdb's D gene call, TRBD2, goes unchecked for lack of DNA. This CDR3 contains 14 residues. Germline V gene data show CDR1 as SQVTM and CDR2 as ANQGSEA. This chain's CDR3 is CSVERTSGANEQFF.

The chain employs TRBV12-5 and TRBJ2-5; TCRdb's D gene call, TRBD2, goes unchecked for lack of DNA. Germline CDR1 LGHNT, CDR2 FRNRAP. This CDR3 is 18 amino acids long. This CDR3 is CASGPGTSGSGSQETQYF.

The chain recombines TRBV4-2 with TRBJ2-3; TCRdb returns TRBD1, unconfirmable since there is no DNA. The CDR3 extends over 15 amino acids. The germline V gene has CDR1 LGHNA and CDR2 YNFKEQ. The CDR3 protein is CASSPNRVETDTQYF.

The chain is built from TRBV6-5 and TRBJ2-7; TCRdb outputs TRBD1, but without DNA this stays unchecked. CDR3 length: 15 residues. Germline CDR1 MNHEY, CDR2 SVGAGI. The chain's CDR3 is CASSYSSTGVYEQYF.

The chain has TRBV20-1 and TRBJ1-5. In germline, CDR1 is DFQATT, CDR2 SNEGSKA (reference sequence). CDR3 size: 13 residues. The CDR3 spells CSVERALNQPQHF.

The chain employs TRBV3-1 and TRBJ1-1; TCRdb returns TRBD1, unconfirmable since there is no DNA. Germline-derived CDR1 and CDR2 are LGHDT and YNNKEL (reference sequence). CDR3 size: 15 residues. The CDR3 here is CASSQGPGQDFEAFF.

The chain carries TRBV3-1 and TRBJ1-2. CDR1 and CDR2 from the germline V gene are LGHDT and YNNKEL (reference sequence). The CDR3 has 14 residues. The CDR3 sequence is CASSPERSNYGYTF.

The rearrangement uses TRBV18 and TRBJ2-1; without DNA, the TCRdb call of TRBD2 cannot be checked. Germline CDR1 KGHSH, CDR2 LQKENI. The CDR3 loop spans 18 amino acids. The CDR3 sequence: CASSTLPPGLAGVNEQFF.

The chain links TRBV20-1 to TRBJ1-1. The CDR3 has 14 residues. Germline V gene sequence: CDR1 DFQATT, CDR2 SNEGSKA (reference sequence). Here the CDR3 reads CSAKDRAIITEAFF.

J is TRBJ2-3 and V is TRBV3-1; TCRdb's D call of TRBD1 is untestable without DNA. The germline CDR1 and CDR2 sequences are LGHDT and YNNKEL (reference sequence). This CDR3 has 15 amino acids. The CDR3 region is CASSQENSPTDTQYF.

V and J are TRBV2 and TRBJ2-2. Germline V CDR1 and CDR2: SNHLY, FYNNEI. CDR3 length: 14 residues. CDR3 sequence reads: CASSIKGMAGELFF.

This sequence joins TRBV29-1 and TRBJ1-1; TCRdb returns TRBD1, unconfirmable since there is no DNA. The CDR3 contains 14 residues. The germline CDR1 and CDR2 sequences are SQVTM and ANQGSEA. The CDR3 here is CSVTEGSSNTEAFF. The full variable domain, its missing parts supplied by reference TRBV29-1 and TRBJ1-1, is SAVISQKPSRDICQRGTSLTIQCQVDSQVTMMFWYRQQPGQSLTLIATANQGSEATYESGFVIDKFPISRPNLTFSTLTVSNMSPEDSSIYLCSVTEGSSNTEAFFGQGTRLTVV.

The gene calls are TRBV18 and TRBJ2-3; TCRdb's assignment of TRBD1 cannot be checked, as there is no DNA. Germline CDR1 KGHSH, CDR2 LQKENI. CDR3 size: 17 residues. The CDR3: CASSLIHPGGGTDTQYF.

The rearrangement links TRBV20-1 to TRBJ1-1. Germline V gene data show CDR1 as DFQATT and CDR2 as SNEGSKA (reference sequence). This CDR3 is 12 amino acids long. The CDR3 sequence is CSAPGLNTEAFF.

The rearrangement links TRBV20-1 to TRBJ2-2. The CDR3 spans 11 residues. Germline loops: CDR1 DFQATT, CDR2 SNEGSKA (reference sequence). CDR3 amino acids: CSARPTGELFF.